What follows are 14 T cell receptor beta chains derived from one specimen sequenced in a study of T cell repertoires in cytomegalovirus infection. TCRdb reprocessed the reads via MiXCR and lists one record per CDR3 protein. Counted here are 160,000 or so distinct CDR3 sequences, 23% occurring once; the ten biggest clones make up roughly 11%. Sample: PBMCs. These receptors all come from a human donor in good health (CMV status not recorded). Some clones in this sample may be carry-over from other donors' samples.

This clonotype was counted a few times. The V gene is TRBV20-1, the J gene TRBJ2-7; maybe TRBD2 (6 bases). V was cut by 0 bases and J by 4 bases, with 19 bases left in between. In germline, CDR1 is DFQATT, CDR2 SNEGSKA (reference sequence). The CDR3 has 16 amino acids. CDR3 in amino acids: CSAREPPGVADYEQYF. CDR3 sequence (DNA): TGCAGTGCTAGAGAGCCGCCGGGGGTAGCGGATTACGAGCAGTACTTC.

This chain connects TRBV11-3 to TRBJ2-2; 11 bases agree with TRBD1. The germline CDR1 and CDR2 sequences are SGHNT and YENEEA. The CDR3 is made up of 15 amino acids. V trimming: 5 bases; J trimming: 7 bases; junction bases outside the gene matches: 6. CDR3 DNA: TGTGCCAGCAGCGCCGGACAGGGGGCCGTCGGGGAGCTGTTTTTT. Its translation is CASSAGQGAVGELFF.

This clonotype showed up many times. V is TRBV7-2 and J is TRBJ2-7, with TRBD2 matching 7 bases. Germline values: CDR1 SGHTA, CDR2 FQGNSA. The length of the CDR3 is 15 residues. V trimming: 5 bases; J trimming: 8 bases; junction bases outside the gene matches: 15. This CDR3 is CASSPALAGVRKQYF. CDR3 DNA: TGTGCCAGCAGCCCCGCCCTCGCGGGAGTACGCAAGCAGTACTTC.

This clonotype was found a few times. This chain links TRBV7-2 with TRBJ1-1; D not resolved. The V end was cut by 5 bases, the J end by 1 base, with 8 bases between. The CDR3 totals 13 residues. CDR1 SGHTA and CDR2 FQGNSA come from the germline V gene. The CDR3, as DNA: TGTGCCAGCAGCCGGGCCTCGAACACTGAAGCTTTCTTT. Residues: CASSRASNTEAFF. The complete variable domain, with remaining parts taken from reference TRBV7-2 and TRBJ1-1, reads GAGVSQSPSNKVTEKGKDVELRCDPISGHTALYWYRQSLGQGLEFLIYFQGNSAPDKSGLPSDRFSAERTGGSVSTLTIQRTQQEDSAVYLCASSRASNTEAFFGQGTRLTVV.

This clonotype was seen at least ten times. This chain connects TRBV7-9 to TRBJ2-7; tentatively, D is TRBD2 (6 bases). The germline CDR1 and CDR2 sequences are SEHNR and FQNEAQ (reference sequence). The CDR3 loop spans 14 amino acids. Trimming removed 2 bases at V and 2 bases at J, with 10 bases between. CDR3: CASSLSREAYEQYF. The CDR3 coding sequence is TGTGCCAGCAGCTTATCCAGGGAGGCCTACGAGCAGTACTTC.

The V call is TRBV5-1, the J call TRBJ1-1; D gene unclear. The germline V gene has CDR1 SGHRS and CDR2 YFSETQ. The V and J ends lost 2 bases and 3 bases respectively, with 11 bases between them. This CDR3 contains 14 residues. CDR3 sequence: CASSFDWADTEAFF. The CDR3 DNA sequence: TGCGCCAGCAGCTTTGATTGGGCAGACACTGAAGCTTTCTTT.

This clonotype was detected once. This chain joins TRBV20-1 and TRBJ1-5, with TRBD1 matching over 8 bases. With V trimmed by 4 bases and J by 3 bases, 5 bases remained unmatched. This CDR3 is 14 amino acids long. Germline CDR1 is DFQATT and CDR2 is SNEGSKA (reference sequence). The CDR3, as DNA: TGCAGTGCTAATGCGGACAGGGACAATCAGCCCCAGCATTTT. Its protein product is CSANADRDNQPQHF.

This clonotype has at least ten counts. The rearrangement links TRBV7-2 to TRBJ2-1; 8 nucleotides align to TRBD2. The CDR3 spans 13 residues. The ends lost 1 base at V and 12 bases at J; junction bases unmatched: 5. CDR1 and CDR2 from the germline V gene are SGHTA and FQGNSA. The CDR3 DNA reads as TGTGCCAGCAGCTTAGGCGCGGCGGGAGGGCAGTTCTTC. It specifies CASSLGAAGGQFF.

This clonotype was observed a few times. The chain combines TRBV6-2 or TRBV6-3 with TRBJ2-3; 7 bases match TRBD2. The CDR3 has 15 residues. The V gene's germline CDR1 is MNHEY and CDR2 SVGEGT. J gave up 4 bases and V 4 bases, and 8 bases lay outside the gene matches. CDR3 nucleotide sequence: TGTGCCAGCAGTTTCGGCGGGAGTGGCCCAGATACGCAGTATTTT. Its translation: CASSFGGSGPDTQYF.

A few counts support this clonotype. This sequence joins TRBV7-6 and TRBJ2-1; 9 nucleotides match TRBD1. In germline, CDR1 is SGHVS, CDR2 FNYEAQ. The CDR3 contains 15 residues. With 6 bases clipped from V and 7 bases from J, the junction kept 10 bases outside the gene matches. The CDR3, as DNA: TGTGCCAGCAGATCGACAGGGGGGAGATTGAATGAGCAGTTCTTC. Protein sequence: CASRSTGGRLNEQFF.

The CDR3 DNA follows: TGTGCCAGCTCACTATTGGGCAGCCCCTACGAGCAGTACTTC. Translated: CASSLLGSPYEQYF. The chain couples TRBV18 to TRBJ2-7; no reliable D call. Germline V gives CDR1 KGHSH, CDR2 LQKENI. V was shortened by 4 bases and J by 2 bases, with 12 bases between the two germline ends. This CDR3 region has 14 residues.

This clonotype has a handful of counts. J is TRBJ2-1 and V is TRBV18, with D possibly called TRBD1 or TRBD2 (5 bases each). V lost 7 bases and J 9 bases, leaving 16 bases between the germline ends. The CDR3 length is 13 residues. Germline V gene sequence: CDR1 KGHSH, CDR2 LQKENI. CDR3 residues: CASLKVGTGEQFF. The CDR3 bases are TGTGCCAGCTTAAAAGTCGGGACCGGTGAGCAGTTCTTC.

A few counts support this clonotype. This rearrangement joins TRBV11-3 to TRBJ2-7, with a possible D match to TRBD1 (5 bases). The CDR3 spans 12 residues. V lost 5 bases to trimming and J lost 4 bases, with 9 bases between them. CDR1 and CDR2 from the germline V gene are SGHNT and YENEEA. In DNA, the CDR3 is TGTGCCAGCAGCCCGACAGATTACGAGCAGTACTTC. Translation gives CASSPTDYEQYF.

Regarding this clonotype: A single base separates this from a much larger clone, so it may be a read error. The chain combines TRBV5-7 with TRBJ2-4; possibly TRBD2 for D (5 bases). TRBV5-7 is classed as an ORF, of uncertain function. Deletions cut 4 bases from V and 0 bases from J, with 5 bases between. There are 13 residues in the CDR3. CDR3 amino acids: CASSGRAKNIQYF. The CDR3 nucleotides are TGTGCCAGCAGCGGGAGAGCCAAAAACATTCAGTACTTC.